This T cell receptor (beta chain) comes out of a study of OX40 agonist ivuxolimab in advanced cancers. Study in general: Three patients got partial responses; one had hepatocellular carcinoma and two had cutaneous melanoma.

On this clone itself: What it binds is not known.

Produced via immunoSEQ multiplex PCR; TCRdb's table is partial and in-frame only. Of 95,000 to 150,000 clones listed, about 90% are singletons. Study conclusions and caveats: Average numbers of expanded clones were greater in CD8+ T cells than in CD4+. In the expanded peripheral T cells, antigen specificity was never determined.

Germline V gene sequence: CDR1 SGHTA, CDR2 FQGNSA. V dropped 5 bases and J dropped 3 bases, with 10 bases sitting between them. CDR3 length: 13 amino acids. The chain uses TRBV7-2 and TRBJ1-1, with D possibly matching TRBD1 (5 bases). The source is an adult with an advanced solid tumor such as melanoma, head and neck, liver or kidney cancer. Specimen: CD4+ or CD8+ T cells sorted from blood, collected in a trial of the OX40 agonist ivuxolimab. For the CDR3, the DNA is TGTGCCAGCAGCCCCGGGGGGTACACTGAAGCTTTCTTT. Amino acids: CASSPGGYTEAFF. The whole variable domain, filled in from reference TRBV7-2 and TRBJ1-1, reads GAGVSQSPSNKVTEKGKDVELRCDPISGHTALYWYRQSLGQGLEFLIYFQGNSAPDKSGLPSDRFSAERTGGSVSTLTIQRTQQEDSAVYLCASSPGGYTEAFFGQGTRLTVV.